These 5 T cell receptor delta chains originate from one sample sequenced in a study of gamma-delta chains in newborns, infants, children. TCRdb re-identified clones in the reads via CATT. This sample has some 11,000 delta-chain clones, with around 3.5% found just once. Sequencing was performed on blood. Receptor source: a child who was a newborn, infant or young child, either healthy, febrile or measles-vaccinated (not recorded which).

Sample share makes this clone medium-sized (0.01 to 0.1%). The V gene is TRDV2, the J gene TRDJ1, with D perhaps TRDD3 (5 bases). V was shortened by 0 bases and J by 0 bases, with 22 bases between the two germline ends. This CDR3 comprises 19 residues. Germline loops: CDR1 GEAIGNYY, CDR2 EKD. CDR3 amino acids: CACDTVDWNFEGDTDKLIF. CDR3 sequence (DNA): TGTGCCTGTGACACCGTGGACTGGAACTTCGAGGGGGACACCGATAAACTCATCTTT.

This clone has just a few counts. Other DNA sequences from this sample encode an identical CDR3 as well. The genes are TRDV2 and TRDJ3; 8 bases line up with TRDD3. V was clipped by 0 bases and J by 0 bases; unmatched bases: 3. CDR3 length equals 18 residues. CDR1 and CDR2 from the germline V gene are GEAIGNYY and EKD. CDR3 residues: CACDTTGGYSWDTRQMFF. The CDR3, as DNA: TGTGCCTGTGACACCACCGGGGGATACTCCTGGGACACCCGACAGATGTTTTTC.

This clone has just a few counts. The V and J genes are TRDV1 and TRDJ1, with 7 nucleotides matching TRDD3. The CDR3 is 15 amino acids. V dropped 2 bases and J dropped 4; count of bases not matched to a gene: 7. Germline V gene sequence: CDR1 TSWWSYY, CDR2 QGS. The CDR3 coding sequence is TGTGCTCTTGGGGAATTACTGGGGAGAGTCGATAAACTCATCTTT. The encoded protein is CALGELLGRVDKLIF.

Of note for this clone: Other DNA variants within this sample encode the same CDR3. This chain joins TRDV2 and TRDJ3; TRDD3 matches 12 bases. Germline trimming cut 2 bases from V and 0 bases from J; bases unmatched to any gene: 4. Germline V CDR1 and CDR2: GEAIGNYY, EKD. The CDR3 extends over 19 amino acids. The CDR3 DNA sequence: TGTGCCTGTGACATACTGGGGGATACTGGCTCCTGGGACACCCGACAGATGTTTTTC. Amino acid sequence: CACDILGDTGSWDTRQMFF.

This clone occurred a few times. This chain links TRDV1 with TRDJ1; weak D call: TRDD3 (5 bases). Trimming cost V 0 bases and J 2 bases, with 16 bases left between them. The CDR3 length is 17 residues. Germline V CDR1 and CDR2: TSWWSYY, QGS. In DNA, the CDR3 is TGTGCTCTTGGGGAACTCGGCGGGGGGTTGTGGACCGATAAACTCATCTTT. Its protein product is CALGELGGGLWTDKLIF.